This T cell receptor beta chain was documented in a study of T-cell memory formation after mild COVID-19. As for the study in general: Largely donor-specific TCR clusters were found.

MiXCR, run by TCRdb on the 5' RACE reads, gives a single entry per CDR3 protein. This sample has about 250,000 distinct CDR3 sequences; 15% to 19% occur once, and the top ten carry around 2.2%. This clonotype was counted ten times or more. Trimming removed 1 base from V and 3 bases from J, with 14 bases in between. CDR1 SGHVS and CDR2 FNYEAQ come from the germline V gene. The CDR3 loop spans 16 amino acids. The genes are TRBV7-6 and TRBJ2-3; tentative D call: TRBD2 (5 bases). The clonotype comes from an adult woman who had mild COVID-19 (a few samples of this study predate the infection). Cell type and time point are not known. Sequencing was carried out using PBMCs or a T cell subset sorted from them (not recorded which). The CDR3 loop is CASSLGVGVDTDTQYF. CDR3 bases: TGTGCCAGCAGCTTAGGCGTCGGGGTCGATACAGATACGCAGTATTTT.